These T cell receptor beta chains were read from a single sample in a study of CD8+CD57+ T cells in acquired aplastic anemia. From the reads, TCRdb called clonotypes with MiXCR, one entry per CDR3 protein. Of about 170,000 distinct CDR3 sequences listed, 55% to 80% are singletons. What was sequenced was sorted CD4+, CD8+, or CD8+CD57+ T cells (not recorded which) from PBMCs. Source of these receptors: a human donor in good health. CDR3s include the opening cysteine and the closing phenylalanine or tryptophan. A D gene is named only where the DNA matches it firmly. Not every row has a clone size; where given, it reads once, few, many or a size class.

V	size	length	J	D	DNA	CDR3
TRBV11-3	NA	12	TRBJ1-2	NA	TGTGCCAGCAGCTTCCGGGACTATGGCTACACCTTC	CASSFRDYGYTF
TRBV9	once	15	TRBJ2-7	TRBD1	TGTGCCAGCAGCGTAGAAGGACAGGGGAAAGGCGAGCAGTACTTC	CASSVEGQGKGEQYF
TRBV4-3	NA	13	TRBJ2-1	NA	TGCGCCAGCAGCCACCTAGACTACAATGAGCAGTTCTTC	CASSHLDYNEQFF
TRBV24-1	many	15	TRBJ2-7	NA	TGTGCCACCAGTGGCTCCGGGGCCGGTACCTACGAGCAGTACTTC	CATSGSGAGTYEQYF
TRBV19	NA	12	TRBJ1-2	TRBD1	TGTGGCAGTAGGGCAGGGGGCCATGGCTACACCTTC	CGSRAGGHGYTF
TRBV20-1	NA	16	TRBJ1-3	TRBD1	TGCAGTGCTAGAGTCCGGACAGGGGTTTATGGAAACACCATATATTTT	CSARVRTGVYGNTIYF
TRBV7-9	NA	13	TRBJ2-1	NA	TGTGCCAGCAGCTTAGTCAGGTCCCATGAGCAGTTCTTC	CASSLVRSHEQFF
TRBV28	many	13	TRBJ1-5	TRBD1	TGTGCCAGCAGTCAACAGGGGAATCAGCCCCAGCATTTT	CASSQQGNQPQHF
TRBV12-3/TRBV12-4	NA	13	TRBJ2-1	NA	TGTGCCAGCACTGACTACGTCTACAATGAGCAGTTCTTC	CASTDYVYNEQFF
TRBV9	many	16	TRBJ2-1	TRBD2	TGTGCCAGCACCGCTAGCGGAACCCCCATTGGCAATGAGCAGTTCTTC	CASTASGTPIGNEQFF
TRBV19	NA	12	TRBJ2-1	NA	TGTGCCAGTAGTTCGGGGTTGGATGAGCAGTTCTTC	CASSSGLDEQFF
TRBV10-3	NA	12	TRBJ2-3	NA	TGTGCCATCAGTGACGGAACAGATACGCAGTATTTT	CAISDGTDTQYF
TRBV5-6	NA	15	TRBJ2-1	TRBD1	TGTGCCAGCAGCTTGGGGGAGGACAGGGTCAATGAGCAGTTCTTC	CASSLGEDRVNEQFF
TRBV7-3	once	15	TRBJ2-3	NA	TGTGCCAGCAGCTCAGAGTTCGGGGGTACAGATACGCAGTATTTT	CASSSEFGGTDTQYF
TRBV20-1	few	14	TRBJ1-2	NA	TGCAGTGCTAGACTCTCCGTTACAGTTCTCCGCTACACCTTC	CSARLSVTVLRYTF
TRBV20-1	NA	16	TRBJ1-4	NA	TGCAGTGCTAGAGATCCTCTTGACAACTCTAATGAAAAACTGTTTTTT	CSARDPLDNSNEKLFF
TRBV25-1	few	15	TRBJ2-7	NA	TGTGCCAGCAGTGCGAGGGGCAACCACCTCTACGAGCAGTACTTC	CASSARGNHLYEQYF
TRBV10-2	NA	16	TRBJ2-1	NA	TGCGCCAGCAGTGAGTGGGCGGGGTCCTCATGGAATGAGCAGTTCTTC	CASSEWAGSSWNEQFF
TRBV7-2	NA	16	TRBJ2-5	TRBD1	TGTGCCAGCAGCTTAGAGACAGGGGCCGCTCAGAAGACCCAGTACTTC	CASSLETGAAQKTQYF
TRBV10-3	NA	16	TRBJ2-7	NA	TGTGCCATCAGTGAGTTAGACAGGTCTTCATCCTACGAGCAGTACTTC	CAISELDRSSSYEQYF
TRBV7-2	NA	15	TRBJ2-2	TRBD2	TGTGCCAGCAGCTCAGGACTAGCGAACACCGGGGAGCTGTTTTTT	CASSSGLANTGELFF